Listed below are T cell receptor beta chains from one sample, sequenced in a study of blood T cell repertoires in COVID-19. Produced via immunoSEQ multiplex PCR; TCRdb's table is partial and in-frame only. The data contain 110,000 or so clones, around 84% of them singletons. The sequenced sample was peripheral blood. The receptor set was obtained from a man between 40 and 49 years old with acute or convalescent COVID-19. The CDR3 runs from the conserved cysteine through the conserved F or W. D genes are given only for firm matches. Only part of the rows carry a size: once, few, many, or a class if the clone is expanded.

v_gene	d_gene	abundance	j_gene	CDR3nt	CDR3aa
TRBV7-8	NA	NA	TRBJ1-1	TGTGCCAGCAGCTTAGAACCGACAGCCATGAACACTGAAGCTTTCTTT	CASSLEPTAMNTEAFF
TRBV5-1	TRBD1	NA	TRBJ2-7	TGCGCCAGCAGCTTGGCCTGGACAGGGGAGAACGAGCAGTACTTC	CASSLAWTGENEQYF
TRBV5-1	TRBD1	NA	TRBJ1-4	TGCGCCAGCAGCTTGGGGGGACAGACTAATGAAAAACTGTTTTTT	CASSLGGQTNEKLFF
TRBV2	NA	NA	TRBJ2-2	TGTGCCAGCAGTGATAGCTTGGGGCGGGGGGAGCTGTTTTTT	CASSDSLGRGELFF
TRBV13	NA	NA	TRBJ1-4	TGTGCCAGCTCTACAGGGAAAAATGAAAAACTGTTTTTT	CASSTGKNEKLFF
TRBV29-1	NA	once	TRBJ1-1	TGCAGCGCCAGCGGGTCGCCAGATGAAGCTTTCTTT	CSASGSPDEAFF
TRBV10-1	NA	NA	TRBJ2-5	TGCGCCAGCCTAGGATCGCGGACCCAGTACTTC	CASLGSRTQYF
TRBV10-3	NA	NA	TRBJ1-3	TGTGCCATCAGTTCCAAAAACAGCCTCGGAAACACCATATATTTT	CAISSKNSLGNTIYF
TRBV30	NA	NA	TRBJ1-1	TGTGCCTGGAGTCGATTAGCGGAAAGGCTTGAAGCTTTCTTT	CAWSRLAERLEAFF
TRBV11-2	NA	NA	TRBJ2-7	NA	CASSFGQGYEQYF
TRBV27	NA	NA	TRBJ2-3	TGTGCCAGCTCGGTTATTAGCGGATTCACAGATACGCAGTATTTT	CASSVISGFTDTQYF
TRBV20-1	NA	NA	TRBJ1-2	TGCAGTGCTAAGACAGTCTATGGCTACACCTTC	CSAKTVYGYTF
TRBV5-6	TRBD1	NA	TRBJ1-1	TGTGCCAGCAGCTCAGGGGGCGTTGGCACTGAAGCTTTCTTT	CASSSGGVGTEAFF
TRBV6-4	TRBD1	once	TRBJ2-6	TGTGCCAGCAGTGACTCTGGGACAGCCTCTGGGGCCAACGTCCTGACTTTC	CASSDSGTASGANVLTF
TRBV5-1	TRBD1	NA	TRBJ2-7	TGCGCCAGCAGCTTGGCCACCAATGCACAGGGGATGGGGGAGCAGTACTTC	CASSLATNAQGMGEQYF
TRBV6-5	TRBD1	NA	TRBJ2-3	TGTGCCAGCAGAGGACAGGGGGCAGGGACAGATACGCAGTATTTT	CASRGQGAGTDTQYF
TRBV10-3	NA	NA	TRBJ2-3	TGTGCCATCAGTGAATCAGGGGGGCTAAGCACAGATACGCAGTATTTT	CAISESGGLSTDTQYF
TRBV7-9	TRBD2	NA	TRBJ2-1	TGTGCCAGCAAGGGACTAGCGGGGGGGCTTAACTACAATGAGCAGTTCTTC	CASKGLAGGLNYNEQFF
TRBV19	NA	NA	TRBJ2-1	TGTGCCAGTAGTAAGCAGGGAAAATACAATGAGCAGTTCTTC	CASSKQGKYNEQFF
TRBV29-1	TRBD1	once	TRBJ1-2	TGCAGCGCTTCCGCAGGGGGCGCCTATGGCTACACCTTC	CSASAGGAYGYTF
TRBV20-1	NA	NA	TRBJ2-7	TGCAGTGCTAGTGTCGGGGAGGCCTACGAGCAGTACTTC	CSASVGEAYEQYF
TRBV30	NA	NA	TRBJ1-3	TGTGCCTGGAGTGCGCTCGCGGGACTGATCTCTGGAAACACCATATATTTT	CAWSALAGLISGNTIYF
TRBV19	TRBD1	NA	TRBJ1-1	TGTGCCAGTACTCAACAGGGGTGGGAGCACACTGAAGCTTTCTTT	CASTQQGWEHTEAFF
TRBV27	TRBD1	NA	TRBJ1-6	TGTGCCAGCAGTCCGTACAGGGGAAGGTCCTATAATTCACCCCTCCACTTT	CASSPYRGRSYNSPLHF
TRBV3-1/TRBV3-2	TRBD1	NA	TRBJ2-3	TGTGCCAGCAGCCCCCTGGACAGGGCGTTATCAGATACGCAGTATTTT	CASSPLDRALSDTQYF
TRBV20-1	NA	NA	TRBJ2-7	TGCAGTGCTAGTCGTGGCAGCTCCTACGAGCAGTACTTC	CSASRGSSYEQYF
TRBV28	NA	NA	TRBJ2-2	TGTGCCAGCAGCCACCGAATCTACAGGGAAAGAAGATCGAACACCGGGGAGCTGTTTTTT	CASSHRIYRERRSNTGELFF
TRBV10-3	TRBD1	once	TRBJ1-4	TGTGCCATCAGTGAGGACGCGACAGGGGCTAACGAAAAACTGTTTTTT	CAISEDATGANEKLFF
TRBV7-2	NA	NA	TRBJ2-7	TGTGCCAGCAGCTTAAGGCAGGGTGGCTACGAGCAGTACTTC	CASSLRQGGYEQYF
TRBV7-3	TRBD2	once	TRBJ2-1	TGTGCCAGCAGTTCCGGGACTAAGCAGTTCTTC	CASSSGTKQFF
TRBV9	NA	few	TRBJ2-7	TGTGCCAGCAGCGCCGGGACACTCTCCTACGAGCAGTACTTC	CASSAGTLSYEQYF
TRBV6-1	TRBD1	NA	TRBJ1-2	TGTGCCAGCAGTGAATTCCCCGACAGGGTGCGGTATGGCTACACCTTC	CASSEFPDRVRYGYTF
TRBV27	TRBD2	NA	TRBJ2-1	TGTGCCAGCAGTTTATCGGCGGGGGGCCTATGGTTCTTC	CASSLSAGGLWFF
TRBV10-3	NA	once	TRBJ2-3	TGTGCCATCAGCGGTGGGGGAGGTGATACGCAGTATTTT	CAISGGGGDTQYF
TRBV14	NA	NA	TRBJ1-3	TGTGCCAGTCGAACGAACAGCGGAAACACCATATATTTT	CASRTNSGNTIYF
TRBV29-1	TRBD1	NA	TRBJ1-2	TGCAGCGTTGAAGGAAAGCAACAGGGGGCGGGCGATGGCTACACCTTC	CSVEGKQQGAGDGYTF
TRBV9	TRBD2	NA	TRBJ2-3	TGTGCCAGCAGCGCCGGGACTAGCGGGGGGGCTGGGACAGATACGCAGTATTTT	CASSAGTSGGAGTDTQYF
TRBV6-4	NA	NA	TRBJ1-5	TGTGCCAGCAGTGACGGGCCGGGACAGCCCCAGCATTTT	CASSDGPGQPQHF
TRBV6-4	TRBD1	NA	TRBJ2-3	TGTGCCAGCAGTGACGGACAGGGCTCGGATACGCAGTATTTT	CASSDGQGSDTQYF
TRBV6-5	NA	NA	TRBJ1-2	TGTGCCAGCAGTTACTCGGGAGGGGCTGGCTACACCTTC	CASSYSGGAGYTF